A selection of T cell receptor beta chains follows, all from one sample in a study of CD8 T cells in Susac syndrome. TCRdb reprocessed the immunoSEQ multiplex PCR reads with MiXCR, giving one entry per CDR3 protein. Among 200,000 or so distinct CDR3 sequences, about 95% were seen once, and the ten largest hold roughly 0.088%. Source material: CD4+ T cells from PBMCs. The receptors derive from a human donor with multiple sclerosis. The CDR3 runs from the conserved cysteine through the conserved F or W. A D gene is named only where the DNA matches it firmly. Size is omitted from some rows. Given values are once, few, many or a class for expanded clones.

TRBJ1-1 TRBV11-2 - - CASSLRGVGVRTEAFF TGTGCCAGCAGCTTGCGGGGTGTAGGGGTTAGGACTGAAGCTTTCTTT
TRBJ1-1 TRBV29-1 TRBD1 - CSVVGQGGAEAFF TGCAGCGTTGTCGGACAGGGTGGCGCTGAAGCTTTCTTT
TRBJ2-5 TRBV15 - - CATSRDVGTQYF TGTGCCACCAGCAGAGATGTGGGGACCCAGTACTTC
TRBJ2-1 TRBV20-1 - - CSARDRGSSYNEQFF TGCAGTGCTAGAGACCGGGGGAGCTCCTACAATGAGCAGTTCTTC
TRBJ2-5 TRBV11-2 TRBD2 - CASRVLARETQYF TGTGCCAGCCGCGTACTAGCGCGAGAGACCCAGTACTTC
TRBJ2-1 TRBV24-1 TRBD2 - CATGWGGTDEQFF TGTGCCACGGGGTGGGGGGGGACGGATGAGCAGTTCTTC
TRBJ2-7 TRBV14 TRBD1 - CASRGTGTDEQYF TGTGCCAGCAGAGGGACAGGGACCGACGAGCAGTACTTC
TRBJ1-1 TRBV27 TRBD1 - CASGPGGVSTEAFF TGTGCCAGCGGACCAGGGGGGGTTAGCACTGAAGCTTTCTTT
TRBJ2-7 TRBV18 - once CASSRVLQGTYYEQYF TGTGCCAGCTCAAGAGTTCTACAGGGGACTTACTACGAGCAGTACTTC
TRBJ1-4 TRBV23-1 - - CASSQEAGATNEKLFF TGCGCCAGCAGTCAAGAAGCAGGGGCCACTAATGAAAAACTGTTTTTT
TRBJ1-2 TRBV11-2 - - CASSLRAANTYGYTF TGTGCCAGCAGCTTAAGGGCAGCTAATACCTATGGCTACACCTTC
TRBJ2-3 TRBV18 - - CASSRNQPDRDTQYF TGTGCCAGCTCACGGAACCAACCGGACCGAGATACGCAGTATTTT